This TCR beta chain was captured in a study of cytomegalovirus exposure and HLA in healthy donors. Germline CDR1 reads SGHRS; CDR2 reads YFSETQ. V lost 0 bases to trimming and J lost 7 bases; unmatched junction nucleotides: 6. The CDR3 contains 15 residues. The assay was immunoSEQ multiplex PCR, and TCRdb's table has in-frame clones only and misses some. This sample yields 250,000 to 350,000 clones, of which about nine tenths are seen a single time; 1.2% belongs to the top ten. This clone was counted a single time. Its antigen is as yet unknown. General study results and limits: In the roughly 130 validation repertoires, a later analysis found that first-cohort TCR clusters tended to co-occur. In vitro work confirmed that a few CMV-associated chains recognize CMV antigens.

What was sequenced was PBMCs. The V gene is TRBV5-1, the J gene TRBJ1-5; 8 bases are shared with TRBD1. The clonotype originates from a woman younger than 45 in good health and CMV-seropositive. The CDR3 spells CASSLDPGGGQPQHF. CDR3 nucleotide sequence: TGCGCCAGCAGCTTGGACCCAGGGGGCGGGCAGCCCCAGCATTTT.